This T cell receptor beta chain is drawn from a study of T cells in Graves' hyperthyroidism and ophthalmopathy. In the study overall: The blood sample was taken at first diagnosis, before treatment began. Findings and limits, study-wide: Also found in blood were most expanded thyroid clonotypes above 0.001.

Researchers amplified the TCR beta CDR3 regions from RNA transcripts. The HTBI primer set was used in a first-round RT-PCR of the TCR CDR3. MiXCR was run by TCRdb on the multiplex PCR reads, yielding one entry per CDR3 protein. The sample carries approximately 300,000 distinct CDR3 sequences, roughly 19% recorded once. About 10 ml of fresh peripheral blood supplied the PBMCs. This clonotype was found once. What it recognizes is unknown. A junction end diverges from the germline sequence, so it may reflect a read error. The CDR3 length is 15 residues. This receptor was taken from a man in his fifties or sixties with Graves' ophthalmopathy. The chain recombines TRBV12-3 or TRBV12-4 with TRBJ2-3; 10 nucleotides line up with TRBD2. The sample comprised blood. The DNA of the CDR3 is TGTGCCATCAGTGATCCAGCGGGAGGGCCAGATACGCGGTATTTT. As protein: CAISDPAGGPDTRYF.